This T cell receptor (beta chain) comes out of a study of blood T cell repertoires in COVID-19. Study background: Samples of COVID-19 (acute and convalescent) were obtained from the United States, Italy and Spain.

Sequencing was performed with immunoSEQ multiplex PCR; in TCRdb, only in-frame clones are kept and a portion is missing. Of fewer than 250,000 clones listed, more than 75% are singletons. Study members were between about 18 and 100 years old and lived in about two dozen US regions. The sample comprised PBMCs or T cells enriched from blood (not recorded which). This TCR was sampled from a woman aged 40 to 49 with acute COVID-19.

CDR3: CASSLAARGADGELFF. As DNA, the CDR3 is TGCGCCAGCAGCTTGGCCGCGCGGGGGGCGGACGGGGAGCTGTTTTTT. This chain links TRBV5-1 with TRBJ2-2; 8 bases agree with TRBD2. Looked up from germline, CDR1 is SGHRS and CDR2 is YFSETQ. The junction had 8 bases not matched to a gene; V was cut back by 0 bases and J by 7 bases. The CDR3 totals 16 residues. The variable domain in full, with the rest retrieved from reference TRBV5-1 and TRBJ2-2, is KAGVTQTPRYLIKTRGQQVTLSCSPISGHRSVSWYQQTPGQGLQFLFEYFSETQRNKGNFPGRFSGRQFSNSRSEMNVSTLELGDSALYLCASSLAARGADGELFFGEGSRLTVL.